Shown below are 30 T cell receptor beta chains from a single sample sequenced in a study of blood T cell repertoires in COVID-19. The protocol was immunoSEQ multiplex PCR, while the TCRdb copy is restricted to in-frame clones and leaves out a portion. This sample has about 200,000 clones; about 79% occur once, and the top ten carry roughly an eighth. Sequencing input: peripheral blood. The receptors come from a human donor in a cohort sampled during active COVID-19.

This clone was picked up a small number of times. The chain links TRBV28 to TRBJ2-1; D not certain. The V end lost 6 bases, the J end lost 1 base, and 19 bases lay between the germline ends. Germline V gene lookup returns CDR1 MDHEN and CDR2 SYDVKM. The CDR3 consists of 17 residues. CDR3 region: CASSSEASAASYNEQFF. For the CDR3, the DNA is TGTGCCAGCAGCTCAGAGGCTTCCGCGGCTTCCTACAATGAGCAGTTCTTC.

V is TRBV5-1 and J is TRBJ2-1, with 12 bases fitting TRBD2. The V gene's germline CDR1 is SGHRS and CDR2 YFSETQ. The ends lost 4 bases at V and 9 bases at J; junction bases unmatched: 11. The CDR3 is made up of 16 amino acids. In DNA form, the CDR3 reads TGCGCCAGCAGCCCATCTTCTAGCGGGAGGGCCGGTGAGCAGTTCTTC. Amino acid sequence: CASSPSSSGRAGEQFF.

V usage is TRBV27 and J usage is TRBJ1-4; possibly TRBD1 for D (5 bases). CDR3 length: 15 residues. The germline CDR1 and CDR2 sequences are MNHEY and SMNVEV (reference sequence). Trimming removed 5 bases from V and 0 bases from J, with 10 bases in between. CDR3 region: CASSAGSATNEKLFF. The CDR3 bases are TGTGCCAGCAGTGCAGGGTCGGCAACTAATGAAAAACTGTTTTTT.

The CDR3 DNA is TGCAGCGTCCGGGCGGGACAGGGGGCTTGGGGCACAGATACGCAGTATTTT. This sequence encodes CSVRAGQGAWGTDTQYF. The chain employs TRBV29-1 and TRBJ2-3, with 12 bases fitting TRBD1. The ends lost 6 bases at V and 1 base at J; junction bases unmatched: 11. Germline V CDR1 and CDR2: SQVTM, ANQGSEA. This CDR3 has 17 amino acids.

The gene calls are TRBV1 and TRBJ2-5; the table's D call of TRBD2 was not tested on the DNA. TRBV1 is recorded as a pseudogene. CDR3 length: 17 amino acids. The CDR3 is CTSSQGGREWSEETQYF. The CDR3, as DNA: TGCACCAGCAGCCAAGGTGGAAGGGAGTGGTCTGAAGAGACCCAGTACTTC.

This chain links TRBV19 with TRBJ2-1, with 9 bases that match TRBD1. Germline trimming cut 4 bases from V and 9 bases from J; bases unmatched to any gene: 13. The CDR3 extends over 16 amino acids. Germline V gene lookup returns CDR1 LNHDA and CDR2 SQIVND (reference sequence). CDR3 region: CASSKKTPGQGFEQFF. The DNA for the CDR3 is TGTGCCAGTAGTAAAAAAACCCCGGGACAGGGTTTTGAGCAGTTCTTC.

The V call is TRBV18, the J call TRBJ1-5, with TRBD1 as a possible D gene (5 bases). With 5 bases removed from V and 10 bases from J, the gap between germline ends came to 9 bases. In germline, CDR1 is KGHSH, CDR2 LQKENI. The CDR3 consists of 11 residues. The CDR3 coding sequence is TGTGCCAGCTCAGGCGGGGGTCCCCAGCATTTT. It codes for CASSGGGPQHF.

V is TRBV27 and J is TRBJ2-3; 7 bases fit TRBD2. The CDR3 loop spans 16 amino acids. The V gene's germline CDR1 is MNHEY and CDR2 SMNVEV (reference sequence). With 6 bases clipped from V and 0 bases from J, the junction kept 9 bases outside the gene matches. The CDR3 spells CASSRRPAGSTDTQYF. As DNA, the CDR3 is TGTGCCAGCAGCCGAAGACCAGCGGGGAGCACAGATACGCAGTATTTT.

This clone was found once. The chain combines TRBV6-5 with TRBJ2-7, with D possibly being TRBD1 (6 bases). The CDR3 is 15 amino acids. V dropped 7 bases and J dropped 0 bases, with 16 bases sitting between them. In germline, CDR1 is MNHEY, CDR2 SVGAGI. Here the CDR3 reads CASTQGLGSSYEQYF. CDR3 in DNA: TGTGCCAGCACCCAGGGGCTAGGCAGCTCCTACGAGCAGTACTTC.

On this clone itself: An end of the junction does not agree with germline; a read error may underlie this. In the same sample, other DNA sequences code for this CDR3. The chain couples TRBV10-3 to TRBJ2-2, with a possible D match to TRBD2 (6 bases). The CDR3 consists of 15 residues. CDR1 is ENHRY, CDR2 SYGVKD, per germline. The CDR3 is CAISDGGANTGELFF. CDR3 sequence (DNA): TGTGCCATCAGCGATGGCGGGGCCAACACTGGGGAGCTGTTTTTT.

J is TRBJ1-4 and V is TRBV4-2, with 9 nucleotides matching TRBD1. Trimming cost V 1 base and J 6 bases; bases outside gene matches: 3. From germline, CDR1 is LGHNA and CDR2 YNFKEQ. The CDR3 has 15 residues. The CDR3 loop is CASSQAQGAYEKLFF. CDR3 nucleotides: TGTGCCAGCAGCCAAGCACAGGGGGCTTATGAAAAACTGTTTTTT.

The V call is TRBV28, the J call TRBJ2-7; 8 bases map to TRBD1. Germline trimming cut 3 bases from V and 0 bases from J; bases unmatched to any gene: 4. Germline V gene sequence: CDR1 MDHEN, CDR2 SYDVKM. The CDR3 is 15 amino acids. The CDR3 protein is CASSFFGTGSYEQYF. The CDR3 DNA sequence: TGTGCCAGCAGTTTTTTTGGGACAGGCTCCTACGAGCAGTACTTC.

The rearrangement joins TRBV2 to TRBJ2-2; D is possibly TRBD2 (6 bases). Germline CDR1 SNHLY, CDR2 FYNNEI. This CDR3 is 14 amino acids long. Trimming removed 3 bases from V and 4 bases from J, with 9 bases in between. The CDR3 DNA follows: TGTGCCAGCAGTGAGACTAGGATCACCGGGGAGCTGTTTTTT. It translates to CASSETRITGELFF. Full variable domain (rest looked up from reference TRBV2 and TRBJ2-2): EPEVTQTPSHQVTQMGQEVILRCVPISNHLYFYWYRQILGQKVEFLVSFYNNEISEKSEIFDDQFSVERPDGSNFTLKIRSTKLEDSAMYFCASSETRITGELFFGEGSRLTVL.

The rearrangement uses TRBV7-9 and TRBJ2-5; possibly TRBD2 for D (5 bases). This CDR3 comprises 15 residues. The V gene's germline CDR1 is SEHNR and CDR2 FQNEAQ (reference sequence). The V and J ends lost 8 bases and 3 bases respectively, with 19 bases between them. The CDR3, as DNA: TGTGCCAGCTGTAGTTCCGGTCGGGATAAAGAGACCCAGTACTTC. This translates into CASCSSGRDKETQYF.

CDR3 residues: CASSWTSGQREQFF. CDR3 DNA: TGTGCCAGCAGTTGGACTAGCGGGCAAAGAGAGCAGTTCTTC. The gene calls are TRBV6-5 and TRBJ2-1; 11 positions match TRBD2. V lost 4 bases, J lost 10 bases, and 6 bases stayed unmatched. Germline values: CDR1 MNHEY, CDR2 SVGAGI. The CDR3 length is 14 residues.

The J gene is TRBJ2-2, the V gene TRBV19, with D maybe TRBD2 (6 bases). This CDR3 has 15 residues. The germline V gene has CDR1 LNHDA and CDR2 SQIVND (reference sequence). Trimming removed 2 bases at V and 3 bases at J, with 10 bases between. Written as DNA, the CDR3 is TGTGCCAGTAGTATACCCGGGACTTACACCGGGGAGCTGTTTTTT. Its translation is CASSIPGTYTGELFF.

Only a few counts were recorded for this clone. The chain couples TRBV27 to TRBJ1-1; a possible D gene is TRBD1 (5 bases). Germline V lookup: CDR1 MNHEY, CDR2 SMNVEV (reference sequence). Trimming took off 4 bases at V and 6 bases at J, with 27 bases between the two ends. The CDR3 is made up of 18 amino acids. CDR3 residues: CASSSKRQPLGIGAEAFF. For the CDR3, the DNA is TGTGCCAGCAGTTCCAAGCGACAGCCCTTAGGGATCGGCGCTGAAGCTTTCTTT.

In its sample, this clone was seen a few times. The CDR3 spells CASSFRAGPAYEQYF. The CDR3, as DNA: TGTGCCAGCAGTTTCCGCGCAGGGCCGGCGTACGAGCAGTACTTC. The chain couples TRBV27 to TRBJ2-7, with D possibly being TRBD1 (5 bases). The V and J ends lost 3 bases and 4 bases respectively, with 16 bases between them. Looked up from germline, CDR1 is MNHEY and CDR2 is SMNVEV (reference sequence). The CDR3 extends over 15 amino acids.

The J gene is TRBJ1-1, the V gene TRBV3-1 (or the pseudogene TRBV3-2); unclear D gene. The CDR3 has 11 residues. Germline values: CDR1 LGHDT, CDR2 YNNKEL (reference sequence). Deletions cut 1 base from V and 8 bases from J, with 5 bases between. CDR3 protein: CASSQAQEAFF. DNA of the CDR3: TGTGCCAGCAGCCAAGCGCAGGAAGCTTTCTTT.

The sample holds one count of this clone. The chain is built from TRBV5-4 and TRBJ2-7; TRBD1 matches at 7 bases. CDR3 length: 14 amino acids. V shed 4 bases and J 4 bases; nucleotides not matched to a gene: 8. CDR1 and CDR2 from the germline V gene are SGHNT and YYREEE (reference sequence). The CDR3 nucleotides read TGTGCCAGCAGCGACCGGGACAGACTATACGAGCAGTACTTC. Translating gives CASSDRDRLYEQYF.

The gene calls are TRBV3-1 (or the pseudogene TRBV3-2) and TRBJ2-1, with 10 bases matching TRBD2. The germline V gene encodes CDR1 LGHDT and CDR2 YNNKEL (reference sequence). The trim removed 4 bases at V and 0 bases at J, leaving 6 bases unmatched. This CDR3 is built from 17 residues. The CDR3 DNA follows: TGTGCCAGCAGCCGCCAGTCTAGCGGGAGCTCCTACAATGAGCAGTTCTTC. It codes for CASSRQSSGSSYNEQFF.

The CDR3 DNA sequence: TGCGCCAGCAGCGAGGACAGGGTAAGGCAGTTCTTC. It translates to CASSEDRVRQFF. The chain couples TRBV4-1 to TRBJ2-1; 8 nucleotides match TRBD1. CDR3 length: 12 residues. J lost 12 bases, V lost 5 bases, and 6 bases had no gene match. CDR1 is MGHRA and CDR2 is YSYEKL in the germline V gene.

The chain combines TRBV12-3 or TRBV12-4 with TRBJ1-1; no clear D gene. This CDR3 is 13 amino acids long. The V gene lost 7 bases and the J gene lost 5 bases, with 14 bases spanning the gap. The CDR3 reads CASTIGGETEAFF. The CDR3 DNA sequence: TGTGCCAGCACCATTGGCGGAGAAACTGAAGCTTTCTTT.

This chain connects TRBV5-1 to TRBJ2-2; 8 bases line up with TRBD2. This CDR3 comprises 16 residues. The germline CDR1 and CDR2 sequences are SGHRS and YFSETQ. J lost 3 bases, V lost 3 bases, and 7 bases had no gene match. DNA for the CDR3: TGCGCCAGCAGCTCCGGGGTAGCGGGGTACACCGGGGAGCTGTTTTTT. Translation gives CASSSGVAGYTGELFF.

This rearrangement joins TRBV19 to TRBJ2-1, with TRBD2 matching 13 bases. The CDR3 spans 18 residues. V gave up 0 bases and J gave up 6 bases; unmatched junction bases: 8. Germline assignment: CDR1 LNHDA and CDR2 SQIVND (reference sequence). The CDR3 reads CASSIDRTSGRPFNEQFF. CDR3 nucleotides: TGTGCCAGTAGTATAGACCGGACTAGCGGGAGACCCTTCAATGAGCAGTTCTTC. The full variable domain, its missing parts supplied by reference TRBV19 and TRBJ2-1, is DGGITQSPKYLFRKEGQNVTLSCEQNLNHDAMYWYRQDPGQGLRLIYYSQIVNDFQKGDIAEGYSVSREKKESFPLTVTSAQKNPTAFYLCASSIDRTSGRPFNEQFFGPGTRLTVL.

This clone occurred a few times. This chain joins TRBV19 and TRBJ2-3; TRBD1 matches at 8 bases. Germline CDR1 is LNHDA and CDR2 is SQIVND (reference sequence). The J segment lost 2 bases and the V segment lost 5 bases, leaving 6 bases of the junction unmatched. This CDR3 is 15 amino acids long. CDR3 residues: CASSLGQVSTDTQYF. The DNA of the CDR3 is TGTGCCAGTAGTCTGGGACAGGTCTCCACAGATACGCAGTATTTT. Full variable domain (missing parts from reference TRBV19 and TRBJ2-3): DGGITQSPKYLFRKEGQNVTLSCEQNLNHDAMYWYRQDPGQGLRLIYYSQIVNDFQKGDIAEGYSVSREKKESFPLTVTSAQKNPTAFYLCASSLGQVSTDTQYFGPGTRLTVL.

The rearrangement joins TRBV25-1 to TRBJ2-2; TRBD2 agrees at 7 bases. V lost 3 bases to trimming and J lost 4 bases; unmatched junction nucleotides: 11. Germline assignment: CDR1 MGHDK and CDR2 SYGVNS. The CDR3 loop spans 17 amino acids. The CDR3: CASSDPGLGGSTGELFF. The CDR3 DNA sequence: TGTGCCAGCAGTGACCCCGGACTAGGAGGTAGCACCGGGGAGCTGTTTTTT.

For the CDR3, the DNA is TGTGCCAGCAGCCAAACCGACAGAACCTCTGGAAACACCATATATTTT. Residues: CASSQTDRTSGNTIYF. The chain couples TRBV3-1 (or the pseudogene TRBV3-2) to TRBJ1-3; tentative D call: TRBD1 (5 bases). V was pared by 2 bases and J by 0 bases, with 11 bases between. Germline values: CDR1 LGHDT, CDR2 YNNKEL (reference sequence). The CDR3 spans 16 residues.

The V and J genes are TRBV28 and TRBJ2-1, with a possible D match to TRBD2 (5 bases). This CDR3 has 13 residues. Germline V gene sequence: CDR1 MDHEN, CDR2 SYDVKM. With 5 bases removed from V and 4 bases from J, the gap between germline ends came to 9 bases. The CDR3, as DNA: TGTGCCAGCAGTCCGGGGATTTACAATGAGCAGTTCTTC. Protein sequence: CASSPGIYNEQFF.

V gene TRBV6-5 combines with J gene TRBJ2-7; maybe TRBD2 (6 bases). Trimming pared 2 bases from V and 6 bases from J, leaving 17 bases between. The CDR3 sequence is 15 residues long. Germline lookup yields CDR1 MNHEY and CDR2 SVGAGI. CDR3 bases: TGTGCCAGCAGTTACATCTTTGCGGGACCCCTCGAGCAGTACTTC. It specifies CASSYIFAGPLEQYF.